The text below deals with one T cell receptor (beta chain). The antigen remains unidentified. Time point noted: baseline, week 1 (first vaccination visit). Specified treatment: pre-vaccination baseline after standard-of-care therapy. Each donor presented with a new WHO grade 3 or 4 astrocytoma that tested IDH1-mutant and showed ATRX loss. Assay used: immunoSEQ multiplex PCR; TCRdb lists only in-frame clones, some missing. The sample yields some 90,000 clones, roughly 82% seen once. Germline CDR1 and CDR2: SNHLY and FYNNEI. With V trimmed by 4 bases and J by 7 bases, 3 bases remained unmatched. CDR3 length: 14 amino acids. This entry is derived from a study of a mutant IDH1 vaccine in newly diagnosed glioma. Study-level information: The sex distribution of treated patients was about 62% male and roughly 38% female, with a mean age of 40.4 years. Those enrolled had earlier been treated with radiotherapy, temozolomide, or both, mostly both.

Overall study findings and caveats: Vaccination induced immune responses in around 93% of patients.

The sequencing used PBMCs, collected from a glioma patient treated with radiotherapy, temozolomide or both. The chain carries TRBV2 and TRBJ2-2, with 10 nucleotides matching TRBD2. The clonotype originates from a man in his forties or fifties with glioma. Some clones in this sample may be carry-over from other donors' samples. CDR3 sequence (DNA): TGTGCCAGCAGTGTGCGACTAGCGGGCGGGGAGCTGTTTTTT. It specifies CASSVRLAGGELFF.